The T cell receptor beta chain under discussion was sequenced for a study of shared clonotypes between healthy human individuals. As concerns this clone: Its antigen is still unknown.

Produced via immunoSEQ multiplex PCR; TCRdb's table is partial and in-frame only. The sample includes some 1,100,000 clones, roughly 74% of them seen just once. The study, taken as a whole, reports: Expectations were that clonotype sharing among donors would be affected by sequencing depth. Large depth notwithstanding, sorted-subset sequencing proved incomplete by rarefaction.

Germline V gene data show CDR1 as SGDLS and CDR2 as YYNGEE. The CDR3 runs to 17 residues. Germline trimming cut 3 bases from V and 7 bases from J; bases unmatched to any gene: 8. Donors had no recently reported acute infections or vaccinations and were HIV-negative. Naive CD4+ cells were CD45RA-selected; the remaining cells were memory. The origin of this receptor is a young man in good health. Some clones in this sample may be carry-over from other donors' samples. The rearrangement joins TRBV9 to TRBJ2-2; 14 nucleotides match TRBD2. The sequenced material came from memory CD4+ T cells from PBMCs. The subset is: CD45RA-negative fraction. The CDR3 DNA sequence: TGTGCCAGCAGCGCCGGGACGGGACTAGCGGGAGACGGGGAGCTGTTTTTT. Its protein is CASSAGTGLAGDGELFF.